The 29 T cell receptor beta chains below come from one sample, sequenced in a study of CD4 T cells in relation to SARS-CoV-2 and coronaviruses. Unexposed donor CD4+ T cells date from about 2011-2018, before the COVID-19 pandemic. The protocol was immunoSEQ multiplex PCR, while the TCRdb copy is restricted to in-frame clones and leaves out a portion. The sample includes about 64,000 clones, 94% of them seen just once. The source material was naive CD4+ T cells from PBMCs. Subset noted: naive CD4+ T cells isolated by negative enrichment. These receptor sequences come from a human donor in good health.

V is TRBV19 and J is TRBJ2-7; 8 bases match TRBD2. Germline CDR1 and CDR2: LNHDA and SQIVND (reference sequence). V was clipped by 5 bases and J by 2 bases; unmatched bases: 8. This CDR3 spans 15 amino acids. In DNA, the CDR3 is TGTGCCAGTAGTGCGGCCGGGACTAGGCCCTACGAGCAGTACTTC. It codes for CASSAAGTRPYEQYF.

The chain carries TRBV7-2 and TRBJ2-3; D tentatively fits TRBD1 or TRBD2 (5 bases each). The germline gives CDR1 SGHTA, CDR2 FQGNSA. The V end was cut by 1 base, the J end by 5 bases, with 13 bases between. There are 15 residues in the CDR3. This CDR3 reads CASSLGGPTRDTQYF. The CDR3 coding sequence is TGTGCCAGCAGCTTAGGGGGACCGACAAGAGATACGCAGTATTTT.

The chain recombines TRBV18 with TRBJ2-1; D unresolved. The CDR3 spans 14 residues. V was pared by 0 bases and J by 10 bases, with 13 bases between. From germline, CDR1 is KGHSH and CDR2 LQKENI. The DNA of the CDR3 is TGTGCCAGCTCACCACCGAACTACTCCGGGGAGCAGTTCTTC. It is translated as CASSPPNYSGEQFF.

V is TRBV7-2 and J is TRBJ2-2; 14 bases agree with TRBD2. The CDR3 contains 18 residues. CDR1 SGHTA and CDR2 FQGNSA come from the germline V gene. Trimming took 5 bases from V and 5 from J; bases not matched to a gene: 10. CDR3 sequence (DNA): TGTGCCAGCAGCCCCCGGGGTAGACTAGCGGGAGGGACCGGGGAGCTGTTTTTT. Encoded protein: CASSPRGRLAGGTGELFF.

The chain is built from TRBV29-1 and TRBJ2-7; 7 bases line up with TRBD2. Germline V lookup: CDR1 SQVTM, CDR2 ANQGSEA. V lost 6 bases and J lost 0; bases outside the gene matches: 8. The CDR3 totals 14 residues. The CDR3 region is CSVTSGKTSYEQYF. For the CDR3, the DNA is TGCAGCGTGACCAGCGGGAAAACCTCCTACGAGCAGTACTTC.

The rearrangement uses TRBV5-1 and TRBJ1-4; no clear D. CDR3 length: 15 amino acids. CDR1 is SGHRS and CDR2 is YFSETQ in the germline V gene. V gave up 4 bases and J gave up 5 bases, with 15 bases separating them. The CDR3 DNA follows: TGCGCCAGCAGCCGAGAGATGACCGGGAATGAAAAACTGTTTTTT. Encoded protein: CASSREMTGNEKLFF.

The chain is built from TRBV9 and TRBJ2-2; D gene unclear. The CDR3 consists of 12 residues. Between the trimmed V and J ends, which lost 1 base and 7 bases, there was a span of 5 bases. Per the germline V gene, CDR1 is SGDLS and CDR2 is YYNGEE. This CDR3 reads CASSVLGGELFF. In nucleotides, the CDR3 is TGTGCCAGCAGCGTATTAGGCGGGGAGCTGTTTTTT.

DNA of the CDR3: TGTGCCAGCAGCCTCCCTACCGGGAGGGATACGCAGTATTTT. It translates to CASSLPTGRDTQYF. This chain uses TRBV7-9 with TRBJ2-3, with 7 positions matching TRBD2. The V gene's germline CDR1 is SEHNR and CDR2 FQNEAQ (reference sequence). V dropped 5 bases and J dropped 6; count of bases not matched to a gene: 8. The CDR3 length is 14 residues.

This chain uses TRBV28 with TRBJ1-3; D not certain. This CDR3 is built from 15 residues. Between the trimmed V and J ends, which lost 8 bases and 0 bases, there was a span of 14 bases. Germline V CDR1 and CDR2: MDHEN, SYDVKM. Written as DNA, the CDR3 is TGTGCCAGCTCACCCCCGGCAGCCTCTGGAAACACCATATATTTT. Its protein product is CASSPPAASGNTIYF.

The chain couples TRBV6-4 to TRBJ1-5; no definite D call. There are 14 residues in the CDR3. The V gene's germline CDR1 is MRHNA and CDR2 SNTAGT. V shed 3 bases and J shed 6 bases, with 12 bases lying between them. CDR3 nucleotides: TGTGCCAGCAGTGAGTCCGCGCGGGGTCAGCCCCAGCATTTT. Translated, it gives CASSESARGQPQHF.

The chain has TRBV18 and TRBJ1-1, with D unresolved. CDR1 KGHSH and CDR2 LQKENI come from the germline V gene. This CDR3 has 14 amino acids. V lost 0 bases and J 1 base, leaving 6 bases between the germline ends. CDR3 in DNA: TGTGCCAGCTCACCACCGGGCGGGAACACTGAAGCTTTCTTT. Residues: CASSPPGGNTEAFF.

This chain joins TRBV18 and TRBJ2-7; D ambiguous. This CDR3 contains 16 residues. CDR1 is KGHSH and CDR2 is LQKENI in the germline V gene. Trimming stripped 0 bases from V and 2 bases from J, with 14 bases between. CDR3: CASSPPSLGSTYEQYF. The CDR3 DNA reads as TGTGCCAGCTCACCACCCTCTTTGGGCAGTACCTACGAGCAGTACTTC. Filled out from reference TRBV18 and TRBJ2-7, the complete variable domain reads NAGVMQNPRHLVRRRGQEARLRCSPMKGHSHVYWYRQLPEEGLKFMVYLQKENIIDESGMPKERFSAEFPKEGPSILRIQQVVRGDSAAYFCASSPPSLGSTYEQYFGPGTRLTVT.

This chain connects TRBV2 to TRBJ2-5; 11 positions match TRBD2. J was trimmed by 2 bases and V by 6 bases; bases with no gene match: 8. The CDR3 is 16 residues long. CDR1 is SNHLY, CDR2 FYNNEI, per germline. The CDR3: CASSSLGTSGQETQYF. The DNA for the CDR3 is TGTGCCAGCAGCTCTCTAGGGACTAGCGGTCAAGAGACCCAGTACTTC.

The chain couples TRBV6-5 to TRBJ2-1; TRBD2 is a possible D gene (6 bases). This CDR3 comprises 15 residues. V shed 6 bases and J shed 0 bases, with 12 bases lying between them. Germline CDR1 is MNHEY and CDR2 is SVGAGI. The CDR3 sequence is CASSLAESSYNEQFF. The CDR3 region has the DNA TGTGCCAGCAGCTTAGCGGAGAGCTCCTACAATGAGCAGTTCTTC.

The genes are TRBV7-2 and TRBJ1-6; 7 bases match TRBD1. The germline CDR1 and CDR2 sequences are SGHTA and FQGNSA. The trim removed 1 base at V and 10 bases at J, leaving 4 bases unmatched. This CDR3 spans 14 amino acids. The CDR3 DNA reads as TGTGCCAGCAGCTTAGTACAGGGGCGGTCACCCCTCCACTTT. Protein product: CASSLVQGRSPLHF. Full variable domain (missing parts from reference TRBV7-2 and TRBJ1-6): GAGVSQSPSNKVTEKGKDVELRCDPISGHTALYWYRQSLGQGLEFLIYFQGNSAPDKSGLPSDRFSAERTGGSVSTLTIQRTQQEDSAVYLCASSLVQGRSPLHFGNGTRLTVT.

The CDR3 loop reads CASSLAGSGSGTDTQYF. The DNA of the CDR3 is TGTGCCAGCAGCTTAGCGGGAAGCGGGAGCGGCACAGATACGCAGTATTTT. The chain has TRBV7-2 and TRBJ2-3; TRBD2 aligns across 8 bases. The CDR3 is 17 amino acids. From germline, CDR1 is SGHTA and CDR2 FQGNSA. After removal of 0 bases from V and 1 base from J, the junction contained 6 bases not matched to a gene.

The chain has TRBV28 and TRBJ1-5; D unclear. Germline V gives CDR1 MDHEN, CDR2 SYDVKM. The CDR3 is 12 residues long. V was cut by 4 bases and J by 8 bases, with 9 bases left in between. CDR3 DNA sequence: TGTGCCAGCAGTTCATCGATTAAGCCCCAGCATTTT. Residues: CASSSSIKPQHF. Full variable domain (rest looked up from reference TRBV28 and TRBJ1-5): DVKVTQSSRYLVKRTGEKVFLECVQDMDHENMFWYRQDPGLGLRLIYFSYDVKMKEKGDIPEGYSVSREKKERFSLILESASTNQTSMYLCASSSSIKPQHFGDGTRLSIL.

The gene calls are TRBV10-1 and TRBJ2-2; 11 bases map to TRBD2. The germline V gene has CDR1 WNHNN and CDR2 SYGVQD (reference sequence). The CDR3 contains 16 residues. V lost 2 bases, J lost 4 bases, and 3 bases stayed unmatched. The DNA for the CDR3 is TGCGCCAGCAGTGAGGTTACTAGCGGGGGCACCGGGGAGCTGTTTTTT. Its translation: CASSEVTSGGTGELFF.

V and J are TRBV3-1 (or the pseudogene TRBV3-2) and TRBJ2-7, with no clear D. This CDR3 region has 14 residues. Germline CDR1 and CDR2: LGHDT and YNNKEL (reference sequence). Trimming removed 2 bases at V and 5 bases at J, with 13 bases between. CDR3 amino acids: CASSQILASHEQYF. In nucleotides, the CDR3 is TGTGCCAGCAGCCAAATTCTGGCGTCCCACGAGCAGTACTTC.

This CDR3 reads CASSSTIGHSSGNTIYF. CDR3 bases: TGTGCCAGCAGTTCCACTATAGGACATTCCTCTGGAAACACCATATATTTT. This rearrangement joins TRBV28 to TRBJ1-3; possible D gene TRBD1, 5 bases. The germline V gene encodes CDR1 MDHEN and CDR2 SYDVKM. The CDR3 is 17 residues long. V was cut by 4 bases and J by 0 bases, with 16 bases left in between.

This clone has a handful of counts. The gene calls are TRBV6-1 and TRBJ1-1, with 9 positions matching TRBD1. The junction had 6 bases not matched to a gene; V was cut back by 3 bases and J by 4 bases. This CDR3 has 15 residues. Germline V lookup: CDR1 MNHNS, CDR2 SASEGT. CDR3 sequence (DNA): TGTGCCAGCAGTGACACAGGGGGCCTGGGCACTGAAGCTTTCTTT. Protein sequence: CASSDTGGLGTEAFF.

The chain has TRBV6-1 and TRBJ2-6, with a tentative D call TRBD2 (5 bases). In germline, CDR1 is MNHNS, CDR2 SASEGT. The CDR3 has 16 residues. V lost 2 bases and J 2 bases, leaving 10 bases between the germline ends. CDR3 region: CASSEYPGTGANVLTF. Here the CDR3 DNA reads TGTGCCAGCAGTGAATATCCGGGGACTGGGGCCAACGTCCTGACTTTC.

This rearrangement joins TRBV6-6 to TRBJ2-3; the D is unclear. This CDR3 is 11 amino acids long. Germline V gives CDR1 MNHNY, CDR2 SVGAGI (reference sequence). The V gene lost 8 bases and the J gene lost 8 bases, with 11 bases spanning the gap. CDR3 amino acids: CASASSFTQYF. In nucleotides, the CDR3 is TGTGCCAGCGCGTCGTCCTTTACGCAGTATTTT.

V and J are TRBV9 and TRBJ2-1, with TRBD2 identical over 12 bases. The CDR3 loop spans 16 amino acids. Germline V CDR1 and CDR2: SGDLS, YYNGEE. The J segment lost 8 bases and the V segment lost 3 bases, leaving 9 bases of the junction unmatched. CDR3 nucleotides: TGTGCCAGCAGCGGAGAACTAGCGGGAGGAACACATGAGCAGTTCTTC. This codes for CASSGELAGGTHEQFF.

This sequence joins TRBV5-1 and TRBJ1-2; the D is unclear. This CDR3 spans 12 amino acids. Between the trimmed V and J ends, which lost 0 bases and 7 bases, there was a span of 7 bases. Germline values: CDR1 SGHRS, CDR2 YFSETQ. CDR3 nucleotide sequence: TGCGCCAGCAGCTTGGAGTCTTCTGGCTACACCTTC. This codes for CASSLESSGYTF.

J is TRBJ2-5 and V is TRBV18; a weak D match, TRBD1 (5 bases). The CDR3 spans 18 residues. The V gene lost 2 bases and the J gene lost 4 bases, with 23 bases spanning the gap. Germline CDR1 KGHSH, CDR2 LQKENI. The CDR3 bases are TGTGCCAGCTCACCAAAACTTGACCTTACAGGTTTGGGAGAGACCCAGTACTTC. Its translation: CASSPKLDLTGLGETQYF.

The J gene is TRBJ1-2, the V gene TRBV2, with 8 bases that match TRBD1. CDR1 is SNHLY, CDR2 FYNNEI, per germline. This CDR3 is 15 amino acids long. V lost 3 bases, J lost 4 bases, and 7 bases stayed unmatched. The CDR3 spells CASSEGTGAPYGYTF. The CDR3, as DNA: TGTGCCAGCAGTGAGGGGACAGGAGCCCCCTATGGCTACACCTTC.

This chain uses TRBV18 with TRBJ2-1; D is possibly TRBD2 (10 bases). Germline CDR1 reads KGHSH; CDR2 reads LQKENI. This CDR3 region has 13 residues. V was pared by 5 bases and J by 12 bases, with 17 bases between. CDR3 coding DNA: TGTGCCAGCTCAGAACTAGCGGGACAGGGGCAGTTCTTC. It is translated as CASSELAGQGQFF.

J is TRBJ2-3 and V is TRBV18, with 10 positions matching TRBD1. The length of the CDR3 is 15 residues. Germline V gene lookup returns CDR1 KGHSH and CDR2 LQKENI. Germline trimming cut 6 bases from V and 1 base from J; bases unmatched to any gene: 4. The CDR3 sequence: CASSPGTGGTDTQYF. CDR3 coding DNA: TGTGCCAGCTCGCCCGGGACAGGGGGCACAGATACGCAGTATTTT.